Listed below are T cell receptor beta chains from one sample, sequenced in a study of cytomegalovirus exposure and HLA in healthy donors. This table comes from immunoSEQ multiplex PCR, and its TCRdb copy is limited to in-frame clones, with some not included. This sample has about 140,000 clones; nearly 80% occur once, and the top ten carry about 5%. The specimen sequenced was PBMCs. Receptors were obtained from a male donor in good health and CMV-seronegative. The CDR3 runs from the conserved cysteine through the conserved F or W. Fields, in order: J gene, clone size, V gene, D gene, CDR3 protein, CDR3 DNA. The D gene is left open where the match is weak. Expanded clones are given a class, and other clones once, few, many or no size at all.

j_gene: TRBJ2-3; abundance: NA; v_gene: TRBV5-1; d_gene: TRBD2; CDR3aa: CASNGLAGTDTQYF; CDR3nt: TGCGCCAGCAACGGACTAGCGGGGACAGATACGCAGTATTTT
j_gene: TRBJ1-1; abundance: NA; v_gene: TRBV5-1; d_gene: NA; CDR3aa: CASSLAPMETEAFF; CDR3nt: TGCGCCAGCAGCTTGGCCCCGATGGAGACTGAAGCTTTCTTT
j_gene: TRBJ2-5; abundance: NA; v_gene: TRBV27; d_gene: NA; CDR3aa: CASSTGRQETQYF; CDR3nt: TGTGCCAGCAGTACAGGCAGACAAGAGACCCAGTACTTC
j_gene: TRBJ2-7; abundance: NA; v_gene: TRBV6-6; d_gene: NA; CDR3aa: CASSYTGGLAYEQYF; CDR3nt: TGTGCCAGCAGTTACACGGGGGGCCTCGCGTACGAGCAGTACTTC
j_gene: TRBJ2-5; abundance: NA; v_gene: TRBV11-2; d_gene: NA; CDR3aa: CASRFQGREETQYF; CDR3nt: TGTGCCAGCAGGTTCCAGGGGAGAGAAGAGACCCAGTACTTC
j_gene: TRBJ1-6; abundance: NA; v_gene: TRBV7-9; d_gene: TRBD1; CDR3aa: CASSSTQGAGSSLHF; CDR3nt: TGTGCCAGCAGCTCCACACAGGGGGCCGGGTCTTCCCTCCACTTT
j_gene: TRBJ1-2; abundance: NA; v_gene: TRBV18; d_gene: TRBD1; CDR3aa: CASSPLLMGQNYGYTF; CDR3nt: TGTGCCAGCTCACCCCTACTTATGGGACAGAACTATGGCTACACCTTC
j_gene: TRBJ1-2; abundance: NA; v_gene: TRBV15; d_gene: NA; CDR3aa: CATSYSGNYGYTF; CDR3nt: TGTGCCACCAGCTATAGCGGAAACTATGGCTACACCTTC
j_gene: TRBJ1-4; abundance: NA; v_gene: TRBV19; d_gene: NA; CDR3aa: CASHPLGGTNEKLFF; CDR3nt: TGTGCCAGCCATCCACTCGGGGGAACTAATGAAAAACTGTTTTTT
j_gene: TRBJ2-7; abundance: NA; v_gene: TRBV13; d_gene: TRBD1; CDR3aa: CASSSRTGGLSEQYF; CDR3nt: TGTGCCAGCAGCTCCAGGACAGGGGGTCTGTCCGAGCAGTACTTC
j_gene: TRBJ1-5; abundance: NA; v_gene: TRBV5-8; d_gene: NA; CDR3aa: CASSFSTGGRNQPQHF; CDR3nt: TGTGCCAGCAGCTTTTCAACGGGGGGTAGGAATCAGCCCCAGCATTTT
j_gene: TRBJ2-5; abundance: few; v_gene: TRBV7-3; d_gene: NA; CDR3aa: CASSLRGLRRETQYF; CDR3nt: TGTGCCAGCAGCTTACGCGGATTAAGGCGAGAGACCCAGTACTTC
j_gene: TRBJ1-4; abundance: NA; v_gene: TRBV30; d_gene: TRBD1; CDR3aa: CAWSGPPLRGRREKLFF; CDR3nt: TGTGCCTGGAGTGGCCCTCCTCTTAGGGGGCGCCGGGAAAAACTGTTTTTT
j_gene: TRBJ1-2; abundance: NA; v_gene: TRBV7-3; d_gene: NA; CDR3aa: CASSLNGGYGYTF; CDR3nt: TGTGCCAGCAGCTTAAATGGCGGATATGGCTACACCTTC
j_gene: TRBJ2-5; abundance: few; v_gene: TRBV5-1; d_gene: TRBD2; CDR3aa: CASSPRGGLGETQYF; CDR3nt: TGCGCCAGCAGCCCGCGGGGGGGCCTAGGAGAGACCCAGTACTTC
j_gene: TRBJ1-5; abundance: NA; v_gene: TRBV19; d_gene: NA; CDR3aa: CASSREASNQPQHF; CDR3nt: TGTGCCAGTAGTAGAGAGGCTAGCAATCAGCCCCAGCATTTT
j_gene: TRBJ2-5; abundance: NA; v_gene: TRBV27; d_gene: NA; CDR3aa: CASSPQRVQETQYF; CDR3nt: TGTGCCAGCAGTCCCCAACGGGTCCAAGAGACCCAGTACTTC
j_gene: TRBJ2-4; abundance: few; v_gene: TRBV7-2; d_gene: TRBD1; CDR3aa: CASSSTGPGNIQYF; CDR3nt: TGTGCCAGCAGCTCGACAGGGCCGGGAAACATTCAGTACTTC
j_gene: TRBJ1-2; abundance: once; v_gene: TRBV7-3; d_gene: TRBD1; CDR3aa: CASSLDPQGTLGRGYTF; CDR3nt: TGTGCCAGCAGCTTGGACCCACAGGGGACACTTGGGAGAGGCTACACCTTC
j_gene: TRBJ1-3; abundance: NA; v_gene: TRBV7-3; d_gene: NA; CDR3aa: CASSLPNTIYF; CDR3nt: TGTGCCAGCAGCCTCCCCAACACCATATATTTT
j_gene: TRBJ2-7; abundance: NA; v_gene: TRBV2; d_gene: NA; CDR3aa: CASENRDYEQYF; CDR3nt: TGTGCCAGCGAGAACAGGGACTACGAGCAGTACTTC
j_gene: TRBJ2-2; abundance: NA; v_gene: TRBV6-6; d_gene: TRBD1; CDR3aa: CASSTTRGQGTGELFF; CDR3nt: TGTGCCAGCAGCACGACCAGGGGGCAGGGCACCGGGGAGCTGTTTTTT
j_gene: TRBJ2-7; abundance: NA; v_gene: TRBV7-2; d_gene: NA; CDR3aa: CASSTQAGRHHYEQYF; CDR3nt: TGTGCCAGCAGCACCCAAGCGGGTAGACACCACTACGAGCAGTACTTC
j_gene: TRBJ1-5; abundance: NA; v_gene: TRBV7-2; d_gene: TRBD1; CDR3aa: CASSKGAGQPQHF; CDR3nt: TGTGCCAGCAGCAAGGGGGCAGGTCAGCCCCAGCATTTT
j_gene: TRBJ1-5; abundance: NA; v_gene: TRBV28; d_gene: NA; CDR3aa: CASSLRQGGQPQHF; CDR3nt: TGTGCCAGCAGTTTGAGGCAGGGCGGTCAGCCCCAGCATTTT
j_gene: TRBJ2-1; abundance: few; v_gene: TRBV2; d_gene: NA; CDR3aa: CASSAGSYNEQFF; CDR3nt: TGTGCCAGCAGTGCAGGTTCCTACAATGAGCAGTTCTTC
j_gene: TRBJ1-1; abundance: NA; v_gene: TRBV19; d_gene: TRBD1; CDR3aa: CASRALDRGRNTEAFF; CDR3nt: TGTGCCAGTAGAGCTTTAGACAGGGGCCGGAACACTGAAGCTTTCTTT
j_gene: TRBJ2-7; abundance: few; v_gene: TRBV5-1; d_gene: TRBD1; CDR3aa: CASAPDRVHEQYF; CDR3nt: TGCGCCAGCGCCCCCGACAGGGTCCACGAGCAGTACTTC
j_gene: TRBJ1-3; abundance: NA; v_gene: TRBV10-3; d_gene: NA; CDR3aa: CAISERGLSGNTIYF; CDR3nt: TGTGCCATCAGTGAGCGGGGATTGTCTGGAAACACCATATATTTT
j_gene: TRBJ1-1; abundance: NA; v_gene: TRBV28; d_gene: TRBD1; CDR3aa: CASSLYTGGFTEAFF; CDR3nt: TGTGCCAGCAGTTTATACACAGGGGGCTTCACTGAAGCTTTCTTT
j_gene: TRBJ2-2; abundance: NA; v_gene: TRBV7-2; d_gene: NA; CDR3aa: CASGRDIPTGELFF; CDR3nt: TGTGCCAGCGGTAGAGACATACCCACCGGGGAGCTGTTTTTT
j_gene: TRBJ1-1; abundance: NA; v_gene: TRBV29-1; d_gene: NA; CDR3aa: CSVHREDWTEAFF; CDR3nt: TGCAGCGTCCACAGGGAAGATTGGACTGAAGCTTTCTTT
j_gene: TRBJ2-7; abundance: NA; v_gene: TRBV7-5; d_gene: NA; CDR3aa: CARSSGLFRDTFYEQYF; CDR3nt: TGTGCCAGAAGCTCGGGGCTTTTCCGGGACACCTTCTACGAGCAGTACTTC
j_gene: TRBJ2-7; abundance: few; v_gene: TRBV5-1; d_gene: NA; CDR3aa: CASSSLHQGGEQYF; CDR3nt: TGCGCCAGCAGCTCCTTACATCAGGGCGGCGAGCAGTACTTC
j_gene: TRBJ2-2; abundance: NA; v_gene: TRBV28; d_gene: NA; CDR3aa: CASIQGQENTGELFF; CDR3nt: TGTGCCAGCATCCAGGGCCAGGAGAACACCGGGGAGCTGTTTTTT
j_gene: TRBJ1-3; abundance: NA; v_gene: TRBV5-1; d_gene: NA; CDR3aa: CASSLGAGPSGNTIYF; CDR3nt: TGCGCCAGCAGCTTGGGTGCGGGGCCCTCTGGAAACACCATATATTTT
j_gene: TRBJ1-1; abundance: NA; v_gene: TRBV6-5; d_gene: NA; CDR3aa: CASSRGNTEAFF; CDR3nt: TGTGCCAGCTCAAGGGGGAACACTGAAGCTTTCTTT
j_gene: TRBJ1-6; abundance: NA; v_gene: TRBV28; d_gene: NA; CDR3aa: CASSLGGPGRNSPLHF; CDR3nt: TGTGCCAGCAGCCTTGGGGGCCCTGGGCGGAATTCACCCCTCCACTTT
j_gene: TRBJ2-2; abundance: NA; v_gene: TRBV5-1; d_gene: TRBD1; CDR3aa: CASGYGTGSGELFF; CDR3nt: TGCGCCAGCGGCTACGGGACAGGGTCCGGGGAGCTGTTTTTT
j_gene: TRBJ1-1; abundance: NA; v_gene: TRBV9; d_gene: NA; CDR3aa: CASSAGGNTEAFF; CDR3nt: TGTGCCAGCAGCGCCGGGGGGAACACTGAAGCTTTCTTT
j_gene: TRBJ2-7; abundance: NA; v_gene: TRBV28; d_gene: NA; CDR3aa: CASSFPSSYEQYF; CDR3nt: TGTGCCAGCAGTTTCCCTAGCTCCTACGAGCAGTACTTC
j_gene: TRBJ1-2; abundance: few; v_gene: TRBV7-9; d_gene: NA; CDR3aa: CASSLRGGSRVYGYTF; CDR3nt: TGTGCCAGCAGCTTACGGGGAGGGAGCCGAGTGTATGGCTACACCTTC
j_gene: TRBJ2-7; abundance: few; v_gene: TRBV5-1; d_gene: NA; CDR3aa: CASSQGGRMDYEQYF; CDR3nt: TGCGCCAGCAGTCAGGGAGGACGGATGGACTACGAGCAGTACTTC
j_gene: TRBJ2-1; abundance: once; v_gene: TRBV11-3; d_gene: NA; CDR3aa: CASSSGSAEQFF; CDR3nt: TGTGCCAGCAGCTCCGGGTCGGCTGAGCAGTTCTTC
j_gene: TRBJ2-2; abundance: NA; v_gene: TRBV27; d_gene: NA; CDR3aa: CASSLSFVNTGELFF; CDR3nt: TGTGCCAGCAGTTTATCTTTTGTAAACACCGGGGAGCTGTTTTTT
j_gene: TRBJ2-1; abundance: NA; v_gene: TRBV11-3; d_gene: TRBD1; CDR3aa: CASSLRGSYNEQFF; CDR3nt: TGTGCCAGCAGCCTCAGGGGGAGCTACAATGAGCAGTTCTTC
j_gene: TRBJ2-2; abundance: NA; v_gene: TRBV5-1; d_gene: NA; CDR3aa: CASSPQGGNTGELFF; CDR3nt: TGCGCCAGCAGCCCCCAGGGGGGGAACACCGGGGAGCTGTTTTTT
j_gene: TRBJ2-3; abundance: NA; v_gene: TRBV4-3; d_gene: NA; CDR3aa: CASSQEGAQVDTQYF; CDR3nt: TGCGCCAGCAGCCAAGAAGGGGCGCAGGTGGATACGCAGTATTTT
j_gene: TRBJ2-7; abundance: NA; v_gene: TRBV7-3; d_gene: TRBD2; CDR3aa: CASSWRGGVDEQYF; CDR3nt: TGTGCCAGCAGCTGGCGTGGGGGGGTGGACGAGCAGTACTTC
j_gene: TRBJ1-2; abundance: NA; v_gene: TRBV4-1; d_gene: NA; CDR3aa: CASSHLAAGMGYTF; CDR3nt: TGCGCCAGCAGCCACTTGGCGGCGGGGATGGGCTACACCTTC
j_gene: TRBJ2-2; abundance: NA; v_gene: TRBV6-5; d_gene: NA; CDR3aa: CASSSWGERDTGELFF; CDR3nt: TGTGCCAGCAGTTCTTGGGGCGAACGTGACACCGGGGAGCTGTTTTTT
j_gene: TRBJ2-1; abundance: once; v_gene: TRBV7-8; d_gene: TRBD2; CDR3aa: CASSPLAGGSYNEQFF; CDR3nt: TGTGCCAGCAGCCCTCTAGCGGGGGGTTCCTACAATGAGCAGTTCTTC
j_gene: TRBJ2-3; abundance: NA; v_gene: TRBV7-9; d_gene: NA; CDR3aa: CASSYVGGGLGDTQYF; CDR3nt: TGTGCCAGCAGCTACGTGGGAGGGGGTCTCGGAGATACGCAGTATTTT
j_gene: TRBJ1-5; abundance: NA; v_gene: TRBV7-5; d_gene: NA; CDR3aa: CARRDRDRGNQPQHF; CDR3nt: TGTGCCAGAAGAGACCGGGACAGGGGCAATCAGCCCCAGCATTTT